These 13 T cell receptor beta chains came from one sample sequenced in a study of T cell responses to AZD1222 COVID-19 vaccine. Sequencing used immunoSEQ multiplex PCR; TCRdb keeps in-frame clones, though not all of them. The sample records about 150,000 clones, 88% being singletons. The sequenced sample was peripheral blood, obtained after recovery from COVID-19. The receptors derive from an adult who had recovered from COVID-19.

This chain uses TRBV3-1 (or the pseudogene TRBV3-2) with TRBJ1-2, with TRBD1 matching 7 bases. There are 13 residues in the CDR3. V was clipped by 4 bases and J by 6 bases; unmatched bases: 5. Germline values: CDR1 LGHDT, CDR2 YNNKEL (reference sequence). In DNA, the CDR3 is TGTGCCAGCAGCCGACAGGGTGGACATGGCTACACCTTC. Residues: CASSRQGGHGYTF.

The rearrangement uses TRBV5-6 and TRBJ2-1; the match to TRBD2 covers 10 bases. The J segment lost 8 bases and the V segment lost 2 bases, leaving 13 bases of the junction unmatched. Per the germline V gene, CDR1 is SGHDT and CDR2 is YYEEEE. The CDR3 covers 17 residues. In DNA, the CDR3 is TGTGCCAGCAGCTTCATGCTAGCGGGAGCTCTTGGAGATGAGCAGTTCTTC. It specifies CASSFMLAGALGDEQFF.

In DNA, the CDR3 is TGTGCCAGCAGTATAACAGGGGTTAATGAAAAACTGTTTTTT. Its protein product is CASSITGVNEKLFF. The V and J genes are TRBV28 and TRBJ1-4; 7 bases map to TRBD1. Germline V gives CDR1 MDHEN, CDR2 SYDVKM. After removal of 5 bases from V and 4 bases from J, the junction contained 4 bases not matched to a gene. The CDR3 runs to 14 residues. Looking up the rest from reference TRBV28 and TRBJ1-4 gives the full variable domain: DVKVTQSSRYLVKRTGEKVFLECVQDMDHENMFWYRQDPGLGLRLIYFSYDVKMKEKGDIPEGYSVSREKKERFSLILESASTNQTSMYLCASSITGVNEKLFFGSGTQLSVL.

This sequence joins TRBV3-1 (or the pseudogene TRBV3-2) and TRBJ1-2, with no clear D. The V end lost 7 bases, the J end lost 3 bases, and 12 bases lay between the germline ends. The CDR3 consists of 13 residues. CDR1 LGHDT and CDR2 YNNKEL come from the germline V gene (reference sequence). This CDR3 reads CASTRGGYYGYTF. Here the CDR3 DNA reads TGTGCCAGCACCCGGGGAGGGTACTATGGCTACACCTTC.

V usage is TRBV28 and J usage is TRBJ1-1, with 9 bases lining up with TRBD1. The junction had 8 bases not matched to a gene; V was cut back by 4 bases and J by 5 bases. The CDR3 length is 15 residues. The germline gives CDR1 MDHEN, CDR2 SYDVKM. CDR3 in DNA: TGTGCCAGCAGTTCCACCGGGACAGGGCGAACTGAAGCTTTCTTT. Residues: CASSSTGTGRTEAFF.

The chain uses TRBV6-2 or TRBV6-3 and TRBJ1-5; 11 bases agree with TRBD1. This CDR3 region has 15 residues. Germline CDR1 reads MNHEY; CDR2 reads SVGEGT. Losses at the gene ends were 5 bases for V and 5 bases for J; bases not matched to a gene: 5. CDR3 in DNA: TGTGCCAGCAGTCCCAGGGACAGGGGGTATCAGCCCCAGCATTTT. The encoded protein is CASSPRDRGYQPQHF.

This chain connects TRBV5-6 to TRBJ1-5, with D possibly matching TRBD1 (6 bases). The germline V gene encodes CDR1 SGHDT and CDR2 YYEEEE. V gave up 5 bases and J gave up 5 bases, with 11 bases separating them. The CDR3 is 13 amino acids. CDR3 sequence: CASSFGQYQPQHF. The DNA of the CDR3 is TGTGCCAGCAGTTTCGGACAGTATCAGCCCCAGCATTTT.

V usage is TRBV28 and J usage is TRBJ2-7, with 7 bases fitting TRBD2. This CDR3 is 13 amino acids long. V shed 5 bases and J 5 bases; nucleotides not matched to a gene: 6. Germline-derived CDR1 and CDR2 are MDHEN and SYDVKM. This CDR3 is CASSPGRNNEQYF. CDR3 sequence (DNA): TGTGCCAGCAGTCCCGGGAGGAACAACGAGCAGTACTTC.

This rearrangement joins TRBV7-9 to TRBJ2-5, with 9 positions matching TRBD1. This CDR3 region has 15 residues. Germline V gene lookup returns CDR1 SEHNR and CDR2 FQNEAQ (reference sequence). J gave up 3 bases and V 1 base, and 3 bases lay outside the gene matches. CDR3 protein: CASSLVRQGEETQYF. The DNA of the CDR3 is TGTGCCAGCAGCTTAGTCAGACAGGGGGAAGAGACCCAGTACTTC.

The chain joins TRBV7-3 to TRBJ2-6; D uncertain. V lost 6 bases and J 1 base, leaving 10 bases between the germline ends. There are 15 residues in the CDR3. Germline CDR1 reads SGHTA; CDR2 reads FQGTGA. CDR3 sequence: CASSQGGSGANVLTF. The DNA of the CDR3 is TGTGCCAGCAGTCAAGGCGGATCTGGGGCCAACGTCCTGACTTTC. Full variable domain (missing parts from reference TRBV7-3 and TRBJ2-6): GAGVSQTPSNKVTEKGKYVELRCDPISGHTALYWYRQSLGQGPEFLIYFQGTGAADDSGLPNDRFFAVRPEGSVSTLKIQRTERGDSAVYLCASSQGGSGANVLTFGAGSRLTVL.

V gene TRBV7-2 combines with J gene TRBJ1-2; the D gene is possibly TRBD1 (5 bases). CDR3 length: 14 amino acids. Germline assignment: CDR1 SGHTA and CDR2 FQGNSA. V was trimmed by 3 bases and J by 6 bases, leaving 14 bases between them. The CDR3 loop is CASSFWGRSDGYTF. In DNA form, the CDR3 reads TGTGCCAGCAGCTTCTGGGGACGGTCCGATGGCTACACCTTC.

The chain has TRBV3-1 (or the pseudogene TRBV3-2) and TRBJ2-5, with TRBD1 matching 9 bases. The CDR3 spans 17 residues. CDR1 is LGHDT, CDR2 YNNKEL, per germline (reference sequence). The V segment lost 1 base and the J segment 0 bases; nucleotides outside the gene matches: 6. Here the CDR3 DNA reads TGTGCCAGCAGCCAAGGAAAGGGACAGGGTAACCAAGAGACCCAGTACTTC. This encodes CASSQGKGQGNQETQYF.

The chain joins TRBV5-4 to TRBJ1-1; D uncertain. The CDR3 extends over 14 amino acids. Trimming pared 3 bases from V and 10 bases from J, leaving 19 bases between. Germline CDR1 SGHNT, CDR2 YYREEE (reference sequence). Here the CDR3 reads CASSSGLASFTAFF. CDR3 DNA: TGTGCCAGCAGCTCCGGGTTAGCTTCCTTTACAGCTTTCTTT.